This TCR beta chain was observed in a study of CD8+CD57+ T cells in acquired aplastic anemia. Study-level background: Recorded DNA amounts for sorted CD4+ and CD8+ cells had an average of 3.2 ug.

Investigators profiled TCR beta VDJ and CDR3 from genomic DNA template. MiXCR was run by TCRdb on the reads, yielding one entry per CDR3 protein. The sample yields fewer than 200,000 distinct CDR3 sequences, under 50% seen once. V was pared by 6 bases and J by 8 bases, with 3 bases of the junction left unmatched. The CDR3 length is 12 residues. Germline CDR1 and CDR2: SNHLY and FYNNEI. The patients chosen for sequencing had shown expansion of CD8+CD57+ cells (detected by flow cytometry). Patients were untreated when blood was sampled. The chain links TRBV2 to TRBJ1-4; 7 bases line up with TRBD1. The receptor comes from a human donor with aplastic anemia. The sequenced sample consisted of sorted CD4+, CD8+, or CD8+CD57+ T cells (not recorded which) from PBMCs. CDR3: CASSWDSEKLFF. The CDR3 DNA sequence: TGTGCCAGCAGCTGGGACAGCGAAAAACTGTTTTTT.